This TCR beta chain was documented in a study of beta chain features in type 1 diabetes. At the level of the study: Patients did not differ from healthy donors in age, gender or cell yield.

Expressed TCRB transcripts got sequenced, as all isolated RNA was reverse transcribed. Profiling relied on immunoSEQ multiplex PCR, and the TCRdb table lists in-frame clones only, not all of them. This table has 100,000 to 150,000 clones, approximately 10% appearing once. Study findings and constraints: Among all four CD4+ subsets, Type 1 diabetes patients had TCRB CDR3s that were moderately but significantly shorter. With patients and controls alike, PCR might favor shorter templates to an equal degree.

Germline CDR1 LGHNA, CDR2 YNFKEQ. This CDR3 comprises 14 residues. The V and J ends lost 5 bases and 10 bases respectively, with 15 bases between them. This clone has only a few counts. Its antigen is as yet unknown. Sequencing was done on a sample of central memory CD4+ T cells from blood. The chain uses TRBV4-2 and TRBJ1-6; maybe TRBD1 (5 bases). This TCR was sampled from a man aged 25 to 40 with type 1 diabetes. CDR3 nucleotide sequence: TGTGCCAGCAGCTCCGGGGGTCCCGTATCACCCCTCCACTTT. Its protein is CASSSGGPVSPLHF.